Many counts were recorded for the clone carrying this T cell receptor beta chain. The record originates from a study of identical twins. Each CDR3 protein gets one entry after TCRdb re-called the 5' RACE reads with MiXCR. Of 690,000 or so distinct CDR3 sequences listed, around 8.6% are singletons. Between the trimmed V and J ends, which lost 2 bases and 0 bases, there was a span of 5 bases. The CDR3 loop spans 15 amino acids. The germline gives CDR1 MNHEY, CDR2 SVGAGI. These sequences were also reported in another study, on yellow fever vaccine responses in identical twins.

The specimen sequenced was PBMCs. The chain recombines TRBV6-5 with TRBJ2-6; no definite D call. The TCR was taken from a woman between 18 and 30 years old in good health. The CDR3 spells CASSYGVSGANVLTF. The CDR3 nucleotides read TGTGCCAGCAGTTACGGAGTCTCTGGGGCCAACGTCCTGACTTTC.